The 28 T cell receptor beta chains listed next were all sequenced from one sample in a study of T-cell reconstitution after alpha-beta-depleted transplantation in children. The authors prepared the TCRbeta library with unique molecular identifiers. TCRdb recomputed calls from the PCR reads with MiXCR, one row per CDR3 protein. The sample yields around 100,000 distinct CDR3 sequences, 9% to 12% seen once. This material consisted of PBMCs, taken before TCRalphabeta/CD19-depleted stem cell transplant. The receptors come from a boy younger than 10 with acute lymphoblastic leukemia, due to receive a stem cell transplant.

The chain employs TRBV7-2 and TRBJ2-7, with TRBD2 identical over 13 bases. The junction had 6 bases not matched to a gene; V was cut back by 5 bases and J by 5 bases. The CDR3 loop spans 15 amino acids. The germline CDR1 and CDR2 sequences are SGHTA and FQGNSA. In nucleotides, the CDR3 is TGTGCCAGCAGCCCCAGACTAGCGGGAGGAAACGAGCAGTACTTC. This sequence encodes CASSPRLAGGNEQYF.

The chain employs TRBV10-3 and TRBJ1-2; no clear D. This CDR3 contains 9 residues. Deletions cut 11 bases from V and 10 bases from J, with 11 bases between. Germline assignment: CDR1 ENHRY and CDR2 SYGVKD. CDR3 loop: CAAGSPYTF. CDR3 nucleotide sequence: TGTGCCGCGGGGAGCCCCTACACCTTC.

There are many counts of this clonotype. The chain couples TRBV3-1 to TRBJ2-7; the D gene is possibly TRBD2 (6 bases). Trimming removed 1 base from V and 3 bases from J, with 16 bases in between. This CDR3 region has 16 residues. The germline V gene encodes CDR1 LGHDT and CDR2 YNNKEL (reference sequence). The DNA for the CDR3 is TGTGCCAGCAGCCAAGGGATTCATAGCGGAGGCTACGAGCAGTACTTC. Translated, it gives CASSQGIHSGGYEQYF.

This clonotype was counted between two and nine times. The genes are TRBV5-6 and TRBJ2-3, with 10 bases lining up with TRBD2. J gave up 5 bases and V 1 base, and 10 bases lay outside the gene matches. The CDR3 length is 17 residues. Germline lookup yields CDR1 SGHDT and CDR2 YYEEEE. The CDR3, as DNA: TGTGCCAGCAGCTTGTTGGCTAGCGGGAGTGTTGGAGATACGCAGTATTTT. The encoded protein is CASSLLASGSVGDTQYF.

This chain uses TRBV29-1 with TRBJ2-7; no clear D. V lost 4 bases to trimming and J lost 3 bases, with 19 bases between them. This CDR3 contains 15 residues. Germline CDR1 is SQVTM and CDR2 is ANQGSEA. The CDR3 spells CSVGRGFEPFYEQYF. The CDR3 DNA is TGCAGCGTTGGTCGAGGTTTTGAGCCGTTCTACGAGCAGTACTTC.

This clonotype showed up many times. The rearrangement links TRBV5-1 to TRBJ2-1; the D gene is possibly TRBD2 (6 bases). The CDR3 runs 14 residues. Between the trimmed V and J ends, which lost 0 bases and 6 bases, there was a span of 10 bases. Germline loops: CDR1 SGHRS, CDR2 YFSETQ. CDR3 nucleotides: TGCGCCAGCAGCTTGGGGGGGGATACCAATGAGCAGTTCTTC. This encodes CASSLGGDTNEQFF.

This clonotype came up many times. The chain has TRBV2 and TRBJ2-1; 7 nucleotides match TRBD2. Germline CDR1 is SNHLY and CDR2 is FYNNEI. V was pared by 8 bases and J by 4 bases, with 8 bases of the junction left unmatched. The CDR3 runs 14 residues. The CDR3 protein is CASGASGLYNEQFF. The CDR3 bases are TGTGCCAGCGGGGCTAGCGGTCTGTACAATGAGCAGTTCTTC.

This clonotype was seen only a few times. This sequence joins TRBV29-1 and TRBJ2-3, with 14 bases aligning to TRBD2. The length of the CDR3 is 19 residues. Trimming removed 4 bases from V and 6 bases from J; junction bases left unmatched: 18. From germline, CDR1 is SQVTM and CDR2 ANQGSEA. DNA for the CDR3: TGCAGCGTTGTAGGTTTTGGGACTAGCGGGAGCCGAGGCCGGGATACGCAGTATTTT. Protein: CSVVGFGTSGSRGRDTQYF.

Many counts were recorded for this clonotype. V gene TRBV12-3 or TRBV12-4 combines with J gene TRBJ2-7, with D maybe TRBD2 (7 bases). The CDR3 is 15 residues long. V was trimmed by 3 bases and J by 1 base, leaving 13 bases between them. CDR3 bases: TGTGCCAGCAGTTTCACCGGGGGGCTTTCCTACGAGCAGTACTTC. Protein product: CASSFTGGLSYEQYF.

CDR3 sequence: CASSAHQDFYEQYF. In DNA form, the CDR3 reads TGTGCCAGCAGTGCTCATCAAGATTTTTACGAGCAGTACTTC. This chain links TRBV27 with TRBJ2-7; D is unresolved. Germline-derived CDR1 and CDR2 are MNHEY and SMNVEV (reference sequence). The CDR3 runs 14 residues. Trimming left V 5 bases short and J 4 bases short, with 15 bases between.

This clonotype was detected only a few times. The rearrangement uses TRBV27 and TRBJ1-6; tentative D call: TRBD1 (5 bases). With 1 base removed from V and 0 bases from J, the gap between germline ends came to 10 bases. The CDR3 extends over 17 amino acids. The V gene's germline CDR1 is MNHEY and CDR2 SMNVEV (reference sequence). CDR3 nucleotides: TGTGCCAGCAGTTTATTGGCAGGGAGCTCCTATAATTCACCCCTCCACTTT. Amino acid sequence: CASSLLAGSSYNSPLHF.

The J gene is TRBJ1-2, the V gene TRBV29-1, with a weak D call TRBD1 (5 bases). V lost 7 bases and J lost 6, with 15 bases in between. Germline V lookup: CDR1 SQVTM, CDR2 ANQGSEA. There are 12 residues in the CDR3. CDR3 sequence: CSAGRGTDGYTF. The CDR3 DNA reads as TGCAGCGCCGGGAGGGGAACGGATGGCTACACCTTC.

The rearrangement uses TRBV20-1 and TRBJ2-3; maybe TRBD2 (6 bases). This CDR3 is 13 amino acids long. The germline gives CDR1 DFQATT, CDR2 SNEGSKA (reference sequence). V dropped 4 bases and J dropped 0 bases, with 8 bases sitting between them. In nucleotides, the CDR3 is TGCAGTGCTATAGCGGTTAGCACAGATACGCAGTATTTT. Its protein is CSAIAVSTDTQYF.

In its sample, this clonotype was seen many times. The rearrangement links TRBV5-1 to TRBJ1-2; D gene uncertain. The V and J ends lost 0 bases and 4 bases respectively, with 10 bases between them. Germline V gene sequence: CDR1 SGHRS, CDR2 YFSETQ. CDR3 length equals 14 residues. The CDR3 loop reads CASSLERIPYGYTF. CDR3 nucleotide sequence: TGCGCCAGCAGCTTGGAACGCATCCCCTATGGCTACACCTTC.

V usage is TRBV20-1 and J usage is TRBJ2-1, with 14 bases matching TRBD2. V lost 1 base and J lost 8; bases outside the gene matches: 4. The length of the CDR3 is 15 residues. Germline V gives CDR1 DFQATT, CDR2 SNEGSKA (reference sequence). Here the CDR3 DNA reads TGCAGTGCTAGAGGACGGGGACTAGCGGGAGATGAGCAGTTCTTC. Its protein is CSARGRGLAGDEQFF.

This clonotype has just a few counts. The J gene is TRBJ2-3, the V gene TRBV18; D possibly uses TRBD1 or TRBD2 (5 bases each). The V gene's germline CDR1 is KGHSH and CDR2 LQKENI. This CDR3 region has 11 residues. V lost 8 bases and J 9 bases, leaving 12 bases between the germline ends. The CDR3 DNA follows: TGTGCCAGCCAAGCCGGGACCACGCAGTATTTT. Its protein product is CASQAGTTQYF.

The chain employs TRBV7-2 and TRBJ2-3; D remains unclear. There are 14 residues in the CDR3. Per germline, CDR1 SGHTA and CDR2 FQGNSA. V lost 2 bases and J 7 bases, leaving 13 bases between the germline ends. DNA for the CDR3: TGTGCCAGCAGCTTACCCCTGGACCGAAATACGCAGTATTTT. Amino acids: CASSLPLDRNTQYF.

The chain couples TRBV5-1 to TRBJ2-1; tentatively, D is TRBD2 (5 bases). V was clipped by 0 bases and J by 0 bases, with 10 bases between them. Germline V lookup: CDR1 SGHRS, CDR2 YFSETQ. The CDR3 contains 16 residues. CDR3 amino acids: CASSLVMGSSYNEQFF. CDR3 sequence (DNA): TGCGCCAGCAGCTTGGTGATGGGGAGCTCCTACAATGAGCAGTTCTTC.

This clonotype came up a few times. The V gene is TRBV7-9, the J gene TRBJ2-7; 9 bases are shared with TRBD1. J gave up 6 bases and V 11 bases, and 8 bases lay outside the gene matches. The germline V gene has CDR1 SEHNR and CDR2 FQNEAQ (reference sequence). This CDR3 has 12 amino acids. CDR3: CACGQGQVEQYF. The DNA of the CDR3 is TGTGCCTGCGGACAGGGGCAGGTCGAGCAGTACTTC.

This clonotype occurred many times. The CDR3 is CASSLDSLNTGELFF. The CDR3 DNA follows: TGTGCCAGCAGCTTAGACTCCTTGAACACCGGGGAGCTGTTTTTT. The chain carries TRBV11-2 and TRBJ2-2; D remains unclear. Trimming left V 0 bases short and J 1 base short, with 6 bases between. In germline, CDR1 is SGHAT, CDR2 FQNNGV. This CDR3 region has 15 residues.

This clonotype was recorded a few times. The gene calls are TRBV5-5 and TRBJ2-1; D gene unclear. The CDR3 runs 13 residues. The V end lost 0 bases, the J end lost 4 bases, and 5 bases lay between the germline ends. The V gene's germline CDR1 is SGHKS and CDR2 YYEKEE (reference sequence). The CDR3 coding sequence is TGTGCCAGCAGCTTGGGACCGTACAATGAGCAGTTCTTC. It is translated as CASSLGPYNEQFF.

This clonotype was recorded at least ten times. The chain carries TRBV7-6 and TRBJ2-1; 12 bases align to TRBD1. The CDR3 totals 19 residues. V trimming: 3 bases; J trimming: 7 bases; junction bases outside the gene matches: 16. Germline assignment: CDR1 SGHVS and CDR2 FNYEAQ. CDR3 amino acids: CASSFIPTTGTGGSNEQFF. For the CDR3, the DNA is TGTGCCAGCAGCTTTATCCCCACAACCGGGACAGGGGGCTCGAATGAGCAGTTCTTC. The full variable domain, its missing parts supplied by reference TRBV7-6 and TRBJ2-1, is GAGVSQSPRYKVTKRGQDVALRCDPISGHVSLYWYRQALGQGPEFLTYFNYEAQQDKSGLPNDRFSAERPEGSISTLTIQRTEQRDSAMYRCASSFIPTTGTGGSNEQFFGPGTRLTVL.

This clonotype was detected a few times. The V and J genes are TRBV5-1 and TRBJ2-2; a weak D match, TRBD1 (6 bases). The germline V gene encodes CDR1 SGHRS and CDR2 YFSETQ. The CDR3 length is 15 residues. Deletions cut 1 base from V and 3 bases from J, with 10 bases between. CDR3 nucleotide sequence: TGCGCCAGCAGCTTGCGCAGGGGAGACACCGGGGAGCTGTTTTTT. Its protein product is CASSLRRGDTGELFF.

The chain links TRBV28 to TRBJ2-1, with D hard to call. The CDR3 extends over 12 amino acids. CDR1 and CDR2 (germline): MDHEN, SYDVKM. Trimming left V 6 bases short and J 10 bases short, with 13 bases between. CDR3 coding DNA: TGTGCCAGCAGAATGACAACTTTCGAGCAGTTCTTC. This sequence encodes CASRMTTFEQFF.

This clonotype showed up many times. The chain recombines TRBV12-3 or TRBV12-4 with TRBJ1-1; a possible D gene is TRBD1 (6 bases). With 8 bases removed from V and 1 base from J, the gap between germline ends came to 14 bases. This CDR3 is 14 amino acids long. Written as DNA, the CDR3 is TGTGCCAGCGGGATGACAGGACCGAACACTGAAGCTTTCTTT. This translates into CASGMTGPNTEAFF.

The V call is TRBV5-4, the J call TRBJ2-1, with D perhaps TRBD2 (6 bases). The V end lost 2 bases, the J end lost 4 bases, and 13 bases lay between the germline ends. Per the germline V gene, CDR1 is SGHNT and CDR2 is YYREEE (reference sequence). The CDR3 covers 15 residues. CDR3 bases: TGTGCCAGCAGCTTTTTACGACGGGAGTACAATGAGCAGTTCTTC. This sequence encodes CASSFLRREYNEQFF.

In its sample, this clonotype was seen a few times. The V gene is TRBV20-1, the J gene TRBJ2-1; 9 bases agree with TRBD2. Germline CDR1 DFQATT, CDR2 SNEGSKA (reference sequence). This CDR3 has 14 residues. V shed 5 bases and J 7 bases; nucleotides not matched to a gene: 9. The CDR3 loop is CSAAEREVLNEQFF. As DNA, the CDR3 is TGCAGTGCTGCGGAGCGGGAGGTCTTGAATGAGCAGTTCTTC.

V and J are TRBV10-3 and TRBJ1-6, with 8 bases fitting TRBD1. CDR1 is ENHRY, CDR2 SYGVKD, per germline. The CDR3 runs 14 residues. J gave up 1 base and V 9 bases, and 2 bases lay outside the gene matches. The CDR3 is CAIQGDSYNSPLHF. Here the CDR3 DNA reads TGTGCCATACAGGGGGATTCCTATAATTCACCCCTCCACTTT.